A selection of T cell receptor beta chains follows, all from one sample in a study of immune characteristics of hereditary and idiopathic chronic pancreatitis. Produced via immunoSEQ multiplex PCR; TCRdb's table is partial and in-frame only. There are under 1,500 clones in the sample; roughly 69% occur only once, and about 16% lies in the top ten. Material for sequencing was pancreas tissue with hereditary chronic pancreatitis. The receptors come from a human donor with chronic pancreatitis. CDR3s include the opening cysteine and the closing phenylalanine or tryptophan. The order of the fields is clone size, J gene, V gene, D gene, CDR3 protein, CDR3 DNA. A D gene is named only where the DNA matches it firmly. Clone size is shown for a subset of rows, as once, few, many or a class of expanded clone.

NA,TRBJ1-1,TRBV1,NA,CTSNQSKGGTEAFF,TGCACCAGCAACCAAAGTAAGGGGGGCACTGAAGCTTTCTTT
NA,TRBJ2-3,TRBV9,TRBD2,CASSVVSGGPTDTQYF,TGTGCCAGCAGCGTAGTCAGCGGGGGGCCCACAGATACGCAGTATTTT
NA,TRBJ1-5,TRBV30,NA,CAWSASPEFQPQHF,TGTGCCTGGAGTGCAAGCCCGGAGTTCCAGCCCCAGCATTTT
NA,TRBJ2-7,TRBV18,NA,CASSPSGARDYEQYF,TGTGCCAGCTCACCTTCCGGCGCGAGGGACTACGAGCAGTACTTC
NA,TRBJ1-2,TRBV12-5,TRBD1,CASGIGGMGNYGYTF,TGTGCTAGTGGAATAGGGGGCATGGGCAACTATGGCTACACCTTC
few,TRBJ1-6,TRBV28,NA,CASRTGNSYNSPLHF,TGTGCCAGCAGAACAGGGAACTCCTATAATTCACCCCTCCACTTT
NA,TRBJ2-1,TRBV6-5,NA,CASSNPNDNEQFF,TGTGCCAGCAGTAACCCAAACGACAATGAGCAGTTCTTC
large,TRBJ1-1,TRBV6-1,NA,CASSENWGKSGNTEAFF,TGTGCCAGCAGTGAAAATTGGGGGAAATCGGGGAACACTGAAGCTTTCTTT
NA,TRBJ1-1,TRBV6-5,NA,CASRIGQPNTEAFF,TGTGCCAGCAGGATAGGACAACCGAACACTGAAGCTTTCTTT
NA,TRBJ2-3,TRBV2,TRBD1,CASRDRGSADTQYF,TGTGCCAGCAGGGACAGGGGGTCTGCAGATACGCAGTATTTT
NA,TRBJ2-5,TRBV6-4,TRBD1,CASSDHGGQEFYQETQYF,TGTGCCAGCAGTGACCATGGGGGACAGGAATTCTACCAAGAGACCCAGTACTTC
NA,TRBJ1-1,TRBV12-5,NA,CASGQDVLEAFF,TGTGCTAGTGGTCAGGACGTTTTAGAAGCTTTCTTT
NA,TRBJ1-2,TRBV6-4,NA,CASSDEVGGYTF,TGTGCCAGCAGTGACGAGGTCGGTGGCTACACCTTC
NA,TRBJ2-7,TRBV2,NA,CASSLTGYEQYF,TGTGCCAGCAGTCTGACTGGCTACGAGCAGTACTTC
NA,TRBJ1-3,TRBV5-1,NA,CASSFDGSSGNTIYF,TGCGCCAGCAGCTTCGACGGATCCTCTGGAAACACCATATATTTT
few,TRBJ1-4,TRBV6-5,TRBD1,CASSDRGMKKLFF,TGTGCCAGCAGCGACAGGGGAATGAAAAAACTGTTTTTT
NA,TRBJ1-1,TRBV29-1,NA,CSVGPGWGMNTEAFF,TGCAGCGTTGGGCCAGGGTGGGGAATGAACACTGAAGCTTTCTTT
NA,TRBJ1-3,TRBV5-1,NA,CASSLAAGSGNTIYF,TGCGCCAGCAGCTTGGCCGCAGGGAGTGGAAACACCATATATTTT
NA,TRBJ1-4,TRBV5-1,TRBD1,CASSAQWTGGNEKLFF,TGCGCCAGCAGCGCACAATGGACAGGGGGGAATGAAAAACTGTTTTTT
NA,TRBJ1-1,TRBV19,NA,CASTAGRLGTEAFF,TGTGCCAGTACCGCGGGACGTCTTGGCACTGAAGCTTTCTTT
NA,TRBJ2-5,TRBV21-1,NA,CASSLQTSVEETQYF,TGTGCCAGCAGTCTCCAGACTAGCGTCGAAGAGACCCAGTACTTC
NA,TRBJ1-2,TRBV28,NA,CASSLKRNYGYTF,TGTGCCAGCAGTTTAAAACGGAACTATGGCTACACCTTC
NA,TRBJ2-7,TRBV27,TRBD1,CASSWTGEYEQYF,TGTGCCAGCAGTTGGACAGGCGAGTACGAGCAGTACTTC
NA,TRBJ1-2,TRBV13,NA,CASSLSGSNVYGYTF,TGTGCCAGCAGCTTATCAGGGAGTAACGTCTATGGCTACACCTTC
once,TRBJ1-4,TRBV30,NA,CAWTFGFGDEKLFF,TGTGCCTGGACGTTTGGATTTGGAGATGAAAAACTGTTTTTT
NA,TRBJ2-3,TRBV5-1,NA,CASSSGRTGTDTQYF,TGCGCCAGCAGCTCAGGACGGACAGGCACAGATACGCAGTATTTT
NA,TRBJ1-2,TRBV5-6,NA,CASSGGDGYTF,TGTGCCAGCAGTGGAGGGGATGGCTACACCTTC
NA,TRBJ2-6,TRBV2,TRBD1,CASPRREQGAPGANVLTF,TGTGCCAGCCCCCGGCGGGAACAGGGGGCGCCTGGGGCCAACGTCCTGACTTTC
NA,TRBJ1-2,TRBV7-9,NA,CASSLATRAPNYGYTF,TGTGCCAGCAGCTTAGCCACTCGGGCACCTAACTATGGCTACACCTTC
NA,TRBJ1-5,TRBV5-1,NA,CASSFGPQENQPQHF,TGCGCCAGCAGCTTTGGACCCCAAGAAAATCAGCCCCAGCATTTT
NA,TRBJ1-2,TRBV20-1,NA,CSAGPGNGYTF,TGCAGTGCTGGACCAGGGAATGGCTACACCTTC
few,TRBJ2-7,TRBV7-9,NA,CASSLEGFWAEQYF,TGTGCCAGCAGCTTAGAGGGTTTCTGGGCCGAGCAGTACTTC
NA,TRBJ1-2,TRBV30,TRBD1,CAWTWTGGVGGYTF,TGTGCCTGGACCTGGACAGGGGGCGTAGGAGGCTACACCTTC
NA,TRBJ2-3,TRBV2,NA,CASSESSAPSTDTQYF,TGTGCCAGCAGTGAATCTAGCGCCCCTAGCACAGATACGCAGTATTTT
NA,TRBJ2-5,TRBV9,TRBD2,CASSVESRGGETQYF,TGTGCCAGCAGCGTAGAATCCCGGGGAGGGGAGACCCAGTACTTC
NA,TRBJ1-3,TRBV30,NA,CAWSVAGGNTIYF,TGTGCCTGGAGTGTAGCGGGTGGAAACACCATATATTTT
NA,TRBJ2-1,TRBV28,TRBD2,CASSLSLAGEEYEQFF,TGTGCCAGCAGTCTCTCCCTAGCGGGAGAGGAATATGAGCAGTTCTTC
NA,TRBJ1-2,TRBV2,NA,CASSENRVGYGYTF,TGTGCCAGCAGTGAAAACAGGGTCGGCTATGGCTACACCTTC
NA,TRBJ1-2,TRBV6-5,NA,CASIGERQGYTF,TGTGCCAGCATAGGGGAGAGGCAGGGCTACACCTTC
few,TRBJ1-1,TRBV30,TRBD1,CAWSTSIGQGLMEAFF,TGTGCCTGGAGTACATCGATCGGACAGGGGCTAATGGAAGCTTTCTTT
NA,TRBJ2-3,TRBV27,NA,CASSLRPGRTDTQYF,TGTGCCAGCAGTTTACGGCCAGGGAGGACAGATACGCAGTATTTT
NA,TRBJ1-5,TRBV7-8,NA,CASSYVGQPQHF,TGTGCCAGCAGCTATGTGGGGCAGCCCCAGCATTTT
NA,TRBJ2-3,TRBV10-3,TRBD1,CAISGTGGRPSDTQYF,TGTGCCATCAGTGGGACAGGGGGGAGACCTTCAGATACGCAGTATTTT
once,TRBJ2-7,TRBV12-5,NA,CASAPTSSYEQYF,TGTGCTAGTGCCCCTACTAGCTCCTACGAGCAGTACTTC
once,TRBJ1-5,TRBV6-1,TRBD1,CASSEALRGQGAANQPQHF,TGTGCCAGCAGTGAAGCGCTTCGGGGACAGGGGGCGGCCAATCAGCCCCAGCATTTT
NA,TRBJ1-2,TRBV6-5,NA,CASSYSTASNYGYTF,TGTGCCAGCAGTTACTCGACAGCCTCTAACTATGGCTACACCTTC
NA,TRBJ1-5,TRBV12-3/TRBV12-4,NA,CASSFGQPQHF,TGTGCCAGCAGTTTTGGTCAGCCCCAGCATTTT
NA,TRBJ2-7,TRBV19,NA,CASSIGRGLSYEQYF,TGTGCCAGTAGTATAGGCAGGGGCCTCTCCTACGAGCAGTACTTC
NA,TRBJ2-3,TRBV20-1,TRBD2,CSASSLAGASDTQYF,TGCAGTGCTAGTAGCCTAGCGGGAGCGTCAGATACGCAGTATTTT
NA,TRBJ1-3,TRBV5-1,TRBD1,CASSLTGGFDGNTIYF,TGCGCCAGCAGCTTGACAGGGGGCTTTGATGGAAACACCATATATTTT